This T cell receptor (beta chain) was identified in a study of T cells in Graves' hyperthyroidism and ophthalmopathy. General study findings and limits: From stable hyperthyroidism, ophthalmopathy was set apart by a 13 V-J model. The blood repertoire included most of the expanded thyroid clonotypes above 0.001.

Initially, at the first diagnosis of hyperthyroidism and before any ophthalmopathy symptoms, blood was sampled. The PBMCs were taken from over 9.5 ml of fresh peripheral blood. There were TCR beta CDR3 regions amplified from RNA transcripts. HTBI primers were employed in a first-round RT-PCR of the TCR CDR3. TCRdb re-derived calls from the multiplex PCR reads in MiXCR, one entry per CDR3 protein. The sample lists some 600,000 distinct CDR3 sequences, approximately 15% occurring once. Germline V gene data show CDR1 as SQVTM and CDR2 as ANQGSEA. The CDR3 runs to 15 residues. V shed 0 bases, J shed 5 bases, and the junction held 9 bases outside the gene matches. This clonotype was observed at least ten times. Antigen: not known.

What was sequenced was blood. This receptor was taken from a woman aged 25 to 39 with Graves' hyperthyroidism that later progressed to Graves' ophthalmopathy. The chain employs TRBV29-1 and TRBJ1-1; 7 bases line up with TRBD1. As DNA, the CDR3 is TGCAGCGTTGAAGATCCCTCGGGCAGGGGGACTGAAGCTTTCTTT. Translated, it gives CSVEDPSGRGTEAFF.